The present T cell receptor beta chain was sequenced within a study of Graves' ophthalmopathy and Graves' hyperthyroidism. Amplification from RNA transcripts yielded the TCR beta CDR3 regions. An opening RT-PCR round employed HTBI primers and preceded a second-round multiplex PCR. TCRdb redid the calling of the multiplex PCR reads with MiXCR, one entry per CDR3 protein. The sample consists of roughly 500,000 distinct CDR3 sequences, approximately 15% of them appearing once. In its sample, this clonotype was seen many times. The CDR3 covers 15 residues. With V trimmed by 3 bases and J by 4 bases, 2 bases remained unmatched. Germline values: CDR1 MGHRA, CDR2 YSYEKL.

The origin of this receptor is a woman aged 25 to 45 with Graves' ophthalmopathy. The sequenced material came from blood. The chain recombines TRBV4-1 with TRBJ2-2; 10 nucleotides line up with TRBD1. The CDR3 reads CASSQGQGFTGELFF. The DNA of the CDR3 is TGCGCCAGCAGCCAGGGACAGGGGTTCACCGGGGAGCTGTTTTTT.